These T cell receptor beta chains were read from a single sample in a study of T cell changes during pregnancy in multiple sclerosis. Sequenced by immunoSEQ multiplex PCR; TCRdb stores in-frame clones only, minus some. The table shows fewer than 50,000 clones, with around 89% occurring only once. Sample: CD8+ T cells from peripheral blood mononuclear cells, taken in the third trimester of pregnancy. The receptors were gathered from a female donor with multiple sclerosis, enrolled in a pregnancy study. The CDR3 runs from the conserved cysteine through the conserved F or W. The order of the fields is V gene, clone size, J gene, D gene, CDR3 DNA, CDR3 protein. The D gene is left open where the match is weak. The size entry is marked missing in some rows and otherwise reads once, few, many or a size class.

v_call: TRBV5-8; clone_size: NA; j_call: TRBJ2-5; d_call: NA; cdr3_nt: TGTGCCAGCATCCCGGCAGCGGTAGAAGGAGGAGAGACCCAGTACTTC; cdr3_aa: CASIPAAVEGGETQYF
v_call: TRBV6-1; clone_size: NA; j_call: TRBJ1-5; d_call: NA; cdr3_nt: TGTGCCAGCAGTGATAGGCGGCTTCTCAATCAGCCCCAGCATTTT; cdr3_aa: CASSDRRLLNQPQHF
v_call: TRBV28; clone_size: NA; j_call: TRBJ2-1; d_call: NA; cdr3_nt: TGTGCCAGCAGGGAAACAGGGCACAGCGGCAATGAGCAGTTCTTC; cdr3_aa: CASRETGHSGNEQFF
v_call: TRBV2; clone_size: NA; j_call: TRBJ1-4; d_call: TRBD1; cdr3_nt: TGTGCCAGCAGTGAAGGGGGGACAGGGTTCGAAAAACTGTTTTTT; cdr3_aa: CASSEGGTGFEKLFF
v_call: TRBV29-1; clone_size: NA; j_call: TRBJ1-2; d_call: TRBD1; cdr3_nt: TGCAGCGCGAACCCCCAAACAGGGGGCTATGGCTACACCTTC; cdr3_aa: CSANPQTGGYGYTF
v_call: TRBV10-2; clone_size: once; j_call: TRBJ1-1; d_call: NA; cdr3_nt: TGCGCCAGCAGACGGGGGGCTCTGACTGAAGCTTTCTTT; cdr3_aa: CASRRGALTEAFF
v_call: TRBV7-9; clone_size: NA; j_call: TRBJ2-7; d_call: TRBD1; cdr3_nt: TGTGCCAGCAGCGTAAACAGGGGCCCTTTCTACGAGCAGTACTTC; cdr3_aa: CASSVNRGPFYEQYF
v_call: TRBV10-3; clone_size: NA; j_call: TRBJ1-1; d_call: NA; cdr3_nt: TGTGCCATCAGTGCCCCAGAGAGCGGGTCCCCTGAAGCTTTCTTT; cdr3_aa: CAISAPESGSPEAFF
v_call: TRBV5-6; clone_size: once; j_call: TRBJ1-2; d_call: NA; cdr3_nt: TGTGCCAGCAGCTGGGTCCAGGGAATCAATTATGGCTACACCTTC; cdr3_aa: CASSWVQGINYGYTF
v_call: TRBV27; clone_size: NA; j_call: TRBJ2-7; d_call: TRBD2; cdr3_nt: TGTGCCAGCAGTTTTCTGCGCGGGGGGCCCTACGAGCAGTACTTC; cdr3_aa: CASSFLRGGPYEQYF
v_call: TRBV6-1; clone_size: NA; j_call: TRBJ1-3; d_call: TRBD1; cdr3_nt: TGTGCCAGCAGTTCCGGACAGGGGGGTAGTAACACCATATATTTT; cdr3_aa: CASSSGQGGSNTIYF
v_call: TRBV27; clone_size: once; j_call: TRBJ1-5; d_call: TRBD1; cdr3_nt: TGTGCCAGCAGTTCGGGGCAGGGGGGAAGGCCCCAGCATTTT; cdr3_aa: CASSSGQGGRPQHF
v_call: TRBV30; clone_size: NA; j_call: TRBJ2-1; d_call: TRBD1; cdr3_nt: TGTGCCTGGGGGGACAGTAATGAGCAGTTCTTC; cdr3_aa: CAWGDSNEQFF
v_call: TRBV10-3; clone_size: NA; j_call: TRBJ1-1; d_call: NA; cdr3_nt: TGTGCCATCAGTGACGGGTACCCCCTGGACACTGAAGCTTTCTTT; cdr3_aa: CAISDGYPLDTEAFF
v_call: TRBV7-9; clone_size: NA; j_call: TRBJ2-7; d_call: NA; cdr3_nt: TGTGCCAGCAGCTTAGTTGCAGGGTCGGACGAGCAGTACTTC; cdr3_aa: CASSLVAGSDEQYF
v_call: TRBV5-5; clone_size: few; j_call: TRBJ2-7; d_call: NA; cdr3_nt: TGTGCCAGCAGCTTGTACGACAGAGGCTACGAGCAGTACTTC; cdr3_aa: CASSLYDRGYEQYF
v_call: TRBV28; clone_size: NA; j_call: TRBJ1-1; d_call: TRBD1; cdr3_nt: TGTGCCAGCAGTTTAGGGGGACAGGGGACTGAAGCTTTCTTT; cdr3_aa: CASSLGGQGTEAFF
v_call: TRBV5-1; clone_size: NA; j_call: TRBJ1-2; d_call: TRBD1; cdr3_nt: TGCGCCAGCAGCTTATCCGGGACAGGCGACTATGGCTACACCTTC; cdr3_aa: CASSLSGTGDYGYTF
v_call: TRBV30; clone_size: NA; j_call: TRBJ2-7; d_call: NA; cdr3_nt: TGTGCCTGGAGTGAAACAGGGTATACGGCCGAGCAGTACTTC; cdr3_aa: CAWSETGYTAEQYF
v_call: TRBV2; clone_size: NA; j_call: TRBJ2-1; d_call: NA; cdr3_nt: TGTGCCAGCAGCCCGACACCCTCCTACAATGAGCAGTTCTTC; cdr3_aa: CASSPTPSYNEQFF
v_call: TRBV30; clone_size: once; j_call: TRBJ1-2; d_call: NA; cdr3_nt: TGTGCCTGGAGCCCCACTCCAAATGGCTACACCTTC; cdr3_aa: CAWSPTPNGYTF
v_call: TRBV6-1; clone_size: NA; j_call: TRBJ1-2; d_call: NA; cdr3_nt: TGTGCCAGCAGTGATGGGACATTCCCGGCCTCTAACTATGGCTACACCTTC; cdr3_aa: CASSDGTFPASNYGYTF
v_call: TRBV30; clone_size: few; j_call: TRBJ2-7; d_call: NA; cdr3_nt: TGTGCCTGGAGCTCACAGGGCTACGAGCAGTACTTC; cdr3_aa: CAWSSQGYEQYF
v_call: TRBV7-9; clone_size: NA; j_call: TRBJ2-7; d_call: TRBD1; cdr3_nt: TGTGCCAGCAGCTTCACAGGGGGCTACGAGCAGTACTTC; cdr3_aa: CASSFTGGYEQYF
v_call: TRBV28; clone_size: few; j_call: TRBJ1-3; d_call: NA; cdr3_nt: TGTGCCAGCAGCCCTACAGGGCTGAAGGGAAACACCATATATTTT; cdr3_aa: CASSPTGLKGNTIYF
v_call: TRBV27; clone_size: NA; j_call: TRBJ2-3; d_call: NA; cdr3_nt: TGTGCCAGCAGTTTGACAAAACCCAACACAGATACGCAGTATTTT; cdr3_aa: CASSLTKPNTDTQYF
v_call: TRBV2; clone_size: NA; j_call: TRBJ2-7; d_call: TRBD2; cdr3_nt: TGTGCCAGGGGCGGGGGGCGCTCCTACGAGCAGTACTTC; cdr3_aa: CARGGGRSYEQYF
v_call: TRBV4-1; clone_size: NA; j_call: TRBJ2-7; d_call: NA; cdr3_nt: TGCGCCAGCAGCGACTACTACGAGCAGTACTTC; cdr3_aa: CASSDYYEQYF
v_call: TRBV27; clone_size: NA; j_call: TRBJ2-1; d_call: NA; cdr3_nt: TGTGCCAGCAGTCTCGGCAATGAGCAGTTCTTC; cdr3_aa: CASSLGNEQFF
v_call: TRBV7-3; clone_size: NA; j_call: TRBJ2-1; d_call: TRBD2; cdr3_nt: TGTGCCAGCAGCAACTTAGGTAGCGGGGGGGGTGAGCAGTTCTTC; cdr3_aa: CASSNLGSGGGEQFF
v_call: TRBV15; clone_size: NA; j_call: TRBJ2-7; d_call: NA; cdr3_nt: TGTGCCACCAGCAGAAGCAGGGTCTACGAGCAGTACTTC; cdr3_aa: CATSRSRVYEQYF
v_call: TRBV15; clone_size: NA; j_call: TRBJ2-1; d_call: NA; cdr3_nt: TGTGCCACCAGCTCCCCAATCTTCGGTGAGCAGTTCTTC; cdr3_aa: CATSSPIFGEQFF
v_call: TRBV6-1; clone_size: NA; j_call: TRBJ2-7; d_call: NA; cdr3_nt: TGTGCCAGCAGTGGGATGGGACATACCTACGAGCAGTACTTC; cdr3_aa: CASSGMGHTYEQYF
v_call: TRBV5-1; clone_size: once; j_call: TRBJ2-7; d_call: TRBD2; cdr3_nt: TGCGCCAGCAGCTTGGGCCTAGCGGGGGCCGACACCTACGAGCAGTACTTC; cdr3_aa: CASSLGLAGADTYEQYF
v_call: TRBV4-1; clone_size: NA; j_call: TRBJ1-1; d_call: TRBD1; cdr3_nt: TGCGCCAGCAGCCAAGCGGGGACAGTTGCTTCTGAAGCTTTCTTT; cdr3_aa: CASSQAGTVASEAFF
v_call: TRBV19; clone_size: many; j_call: TRBJ1-2; d_call: TRBD1; cdr3_nt: TGTGCCAGTAGTATCCTACCGACAGGGGGTCACTATGGCTACACCTTC; cdr3_aa: CASSILPTGGHYGYTF
v_call: TRBV6-6; clone_size: NA; j_call: TRBJ2-1; d_call: TRBD1; cdr3_nt: TGTGCCAGCACCCTGGGACAGGGAATCTACAATGAGCAGTTCTTC; cdr3_aa: CASTLGQGIYNEQFF
v_call: TRBV7-2; clone_size: NA; j_call: TRBJ1-2; d_call: NA; cdr3_nt: TGTGCCAGCAGCTCTTCCGGGACACTATATGGCTACACCTTC; cdr3_aa: CASSSSGTLYGYTF
v_call: TRBV5-4; clone_size: NA; j_call: TRBJ2-5; d_call: NA; cdr3_nt: TGTGCCAGCAGCTCTTGGGGGGTCCCCGGAGAGACCCAGTACTTC; cdr3_aa: CASSSWGVPGETQYF
v_call: TRBV19; clone_size: NA; j_call: TRBJ2-2; d_call: TRBD1; cdr3_nt: TGTGCCAGTAGTCGACAAACAGGGGCCGGGGAGCTGTTTTTT; cdr3_aa: CASSRQTGAGELFF
v_call: TRBV5-1; clone_size: NA; j_call: TRBJ2-3; d_call: TRBD1; cdr3_nt: TGCGCCAGCAGCTCGGACAGGGGTTGGACAGATACGCAGTATTTT; cdr3_aa: CASSSDRGWTDTQYF
v_call: TRBV6-6; clone_size: NA; j_call: TRBJ1-1; d_call: TRBD1; cdr3_nt: TGTGCCAGCAGCCGCTTTACAGGGGTAGAGAACACTGAAGCTTTCTTT; cdr3_aa: CASSRFTGVENTEAFF
v_call: TRBV11-2; clone_size: NA; j_call: TRBJ2-4; d_call: TRBD1; cdr3_nt: TGTGCCAGCAGCTCCCGACAGGGTTTTAAAAACATTCAGTACTTC; cdr3_aa: CASSSRQGFKNIQYF
v_call: TRBV2; clone_size: NA; j_call: TRBJ1-1; d_call: NA; cdr3_nt: TGTGCCAGCGAGGATTCTGCAGGGGCGCAGGCTTTCTTT; cdr3_aa: CASEDSAGAQAFF
v_call: TRBV27; clone_size: NA; j_call: TRBJ1-2; d_call: NA; cdr3_nt: TGTGCCAGCAGGTCCAGGTCTGGGGGGTACACCTTC; cdr3_aa: CASRSRSGGYTF
v_call: TRBV6-6; clone_size: few; j_call: TRBJ1-1; d_call: NA; cdr3_nt: TGTGCCAGCAGTTACTCGACCGGGATTTGTTCTTTT; cdr3_aa: CASSYSTGICSF
v_call: TRBV11-2; clone_size: NA; j_call: TRBJ1-2; d_call: NA; cdr3_nt: TGTGCCAGCAGCTTAGGCCGGGTTAATGGCTACACCTTC; cdr3_aa: CASSLGRVNGYTF
v_call: TRBV29-1; clone_size: once; j_call: TRBJ2-3; d_call: TRBD2; cdr3_nt: TGCAGCGTTTTTCCCAGCGGGGGAGCAGATACGCAGTATTTT; cdr3_aa: CSVFPSGGADTQYF
v_call: TRBV6-4; clone_size: NA; j_call: TRBJ1-5; d_call: NA; cdr3_nt: TGTGCCAGCAGTCGGGGGGGATACGAGCCCCAGCATTTT; cdr3_aa: CASSRGGYEPQHF
v_call: TRBV18; clone_size: once; j_call: TRBJ2-7; d_call: NA; cdr3_nt: TGTGCCAGCTCACCACAGGGGCCCTACGAGCAGTACTTC; cdr3_aa: CASSPQGPYEQYF